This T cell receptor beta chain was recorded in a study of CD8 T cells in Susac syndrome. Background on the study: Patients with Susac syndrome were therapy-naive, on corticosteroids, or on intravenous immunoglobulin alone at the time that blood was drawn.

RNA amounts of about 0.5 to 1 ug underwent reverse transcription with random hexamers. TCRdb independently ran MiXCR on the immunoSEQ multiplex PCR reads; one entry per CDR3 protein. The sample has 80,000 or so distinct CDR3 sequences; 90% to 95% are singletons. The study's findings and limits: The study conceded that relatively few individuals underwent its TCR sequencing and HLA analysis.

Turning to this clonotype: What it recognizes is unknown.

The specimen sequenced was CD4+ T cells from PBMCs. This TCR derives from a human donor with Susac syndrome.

CDR3 sequence: CASSLGIDSYTEAFF. As DNA, the CDR3 is TGTGCCAGCAGCCTGGGGATTGACAGTTACACTGAAGCTTTCTTT. The chain carries TRBV7-9 and TRBJ1-1; TRBD1 is a possible D gene (5 bases). The V gene's germline CDR1 is SEHNR and CDR2 FQNEAQ (reference sequence). The CDR3 covers 15 residues. The V end lost 5 bases, the J end lost 3 bases, and 16 bases lay between the germline ends. Combining the CDR3 with reference TRBV7-9 and TRBJ1-1 gives the whole variable domain DTGVSQNPRHKITKRGQNVTFRCDPISEHNRLYWYRQTLGQGPEFLTYFQNEAQLEKSRLLSDRFSAERPKGSFSTLEIQRTEQGDSAMYLCASSLGIDSYTEAFFGQGTRLTVV.